A selection of T cell receptor beta chains follows, all from one sample in a study of type 1 and type 2 diabetes patients. TCRdb reanalysed the multiplex PCR reads using MiXCR and keeps one entry per CDR3 protein. The table lists 250,000 or so distinct CDR3 sequences, more than 40% of them singletons. The material sequenced was peripheral blood mononuclear cells (PBMCs). Receptors were obtained from a man younger than 35 with type 2 diabetes. CDR3s include the opening cysteine and the closing phenylalanine or tryptophan. D genes are given only for firm matches. A row's size may be missing; if present it is once, few, many or a size class.

DNA | CDR3 | J | V | D | size
TGCGCCAGCAGCCAAGTTTTTACCGGGACAGGGAAAGAGACCCAGTACTTC | CASSQVFTGTGKETQYF | TRBJ2-5 | TRBV7-3 | TRBD1 | once
TGTGCCATCAGTTCCGGGACTAGCGGGAGATCCACAGATACGCAGTATTTT | CAISSGTSGRSTDTQYF | TRBJ2-3 | TRBV10-3 | TRBD2 | -
TGTGCCAGCAGCAACAGCAGACTCGGCTACACCTTC | CASSNSRLGYTF | TRBJ1-2 | TRBV12-3/TRBV12-4 | - | few
TGTGCCAGCAGCCTCGGTCCGGTGGGCTATAATTCACCCCTCCACTTT | CASSLGPVGYNSPLHF | TRBJ1-6 | TRBV7-2 | - | once
TGTGCCACCAGCGAGGACACAAACACCGGGGAGCTGTTTTTT | CATSEDTNTGELFF | TRBJ2-2 | TRBV24-1 | - | medium-sized
TGTGCCAGTAGTATGGTGGCTAGCGGGAGTGCCCCAGATACGCAGTATTTT | CASSMVASGSAPDTQYF | TRBJ2-3 | TRBV19 | TRBD2 | -
TGCGCCAGCAGCCAGGTCGGTGACGAGCAGTACTTC | CASSQVGDEQYF | TRBJ2-7 | TRBV4-1 | - | few
TGTGCCAGCAGCCCCCGTCAGGACATTGCTTTGAACACTGAAGCTTTCTTT | CASSPRQDIALNTEAFF | TRBJ1-1 | TRBV9 | - | -
TGCGCCAGCAGCTCCCGGGGCGGAGGGAGCAACGAGCAGTACTTC | CASSSRGGGSNEQYF | TRBJ2-7 | TRBV5-1 | - | -
TGTGCCAGATCTCGTGGGGTAACCGGGACAGGGATAGGAGAGACCCAGTACTTC | CARSRGVTGTGIGETQYF | TRBJ2-5 | TRBV27 | TRBD1 | -
TGTGCCAGCAGAGGGACAGGGAAACCAGAAGCTTTCTTT | CASRGTGKPEAFF | TRBJ1-1 | TRBV12-3/TRBV12-4 | TRBD1 | -
TGTGCCAGCAGCAAGCCATTCCATTCCGGGACAGGGGGCTCAGAGACCCAGTACTTC | CASSKPFHSGTGGSETQYF | TRBJ2-5 | TRBV5-5 | TRBD1 | few
TGTGCCAGTAGTATCCAGGGTCAGAGAAAAGTCTACGAGCAGTACTTC | CASSIQGQRKVYEQYF | TRBJ2-7 | TRBV19 | - | few
TGTGCCAGCAGTGGGGGAGGGGGCAGGGGGCTGATGAACACCGAAGCTTTCTTT | CASSGGGGRGLMNTEAFF | TRBJ1-1 | TRBV6-5 | TRBD1 | -
TGCGCCAGCAGCTTGATGAACTTGGACACTGAAGCTTTCTTT | CASSLMNLDTEAFF | TRBJ1-1 | TRBV5-1 | - | -
TGTGCCAGCTCCTTTAGGGGCGGCTACACCTTC | CASSFRGGYTF | TRBJ1-2 | TRBV25-1 | - | -
TGTGCCAGCAGTGGAAAATCCTCGGGAGGGCGCCTTTACGAGCAGTACTTC | CASSGKSSGGRLYEQYF | TRBJ2-7 | TRBV2 | TRBD2 | few
TGTGCCAGCAGTCTCCGGACAGCGAACACTGAAGCTTTCTTT | CASSLRTANTEAFF | TRBJ1-1 | TRBV6-6 | - | -
TGTGCCAGCAGTGGGACAGGGGGCCTTTCACCCCTCCACTTT | CASSGTGGLSPLHF | TRBJ1-6 | TRBV12-3/TRBV12-4 | TRBD1 | -
TGTGCCTGGAGTGCCGTGGACAGGAAAGAGACCCAGTACTTC | CAWSAVDRKETQYF | TRBJ2-5 | TRBV30 | TRBD1 | few
TGTGCCAGCAGTTACTCGATAGAGATCAGTGAAAAACTGTTTTTT | CASSYSIEISEKLFF | TRBJ1-4 | TRBV6-5 | - | few
TGTGCCAGCAGTTTGGCGTTTGTCAATGAAAAACTGTTTTTT | CASSLAFVNEKLFF | TRBJ1-4 | TRBV12-3/TRBV12-4 | - | -